The rows below give T cell receptor beta chains drawn from one sample of a study of cytomegalovirus exposure and HLA in healthy donors. Only in-frame clones appear in the TCRdb table, and some are missing; sequencing was by immunoSEQ multiplex PCR. The sample has about 150,000 clones; approximately 86% are singletons. Sequencing was done on a sample of PBMCs. The receptors were sampled from a man between 18 and 29 years old in good health and CMV-seropositive. Each CDR3 is given with its conserved first and last residue. The D gene is left open where the match is weak. A row's size may be missing; if present it is once, few, many or a size class.

TRBJ1-1,TRBV5-1,NA,NA,CASSRLATAMNTEAFF,TGCGCCAGCAGCCGCCTGGCGACAGCAATGAACACTGAAGCTTTCTTT
TRBJ2-2,TRBV5-1,TRBD2,NA,CASSSSGALTGELFF,TGCGCCAGCAGTTCTAGCGGGGCTTTGACCGGGGAGCTGTTTTTT
TRBJ2-1,TRBV5-4,TRBD2,NA,CASSSGGYNEQFF,TGTGCCAGCAGCAGCGGGGGCTACAATGAGCAGTTCTTC
TRBJ2-7,TRBV28,TRBD1,NA,CASLRDRGVKEQYF,TGTGCCAGCCTTAGGGACAGGGGGGTTAAGGAGCAGTACTTC
TRBJ2-7,TRBV27,TRBD2,NA,CASSSQTSASYEQYF,TGTGCCAGCAGTTCCCAGACTAGCGCCTCCTACGAGCAGTACTTC
TRBJ2-2,TRBV4-1,TRBD2,NA,CASSPTSGGANTGELFF,TGCGCCAGCAGCCCGACTAGCGGGGGGGCGAACACCGGGGAGCTGTTTTTT
TRBJ2-2,TRBV5-1,NA,NA,CASSTSTANTGELFF,TGCGCCAGCAGCACTTCAACAGCGAACACCGGGGAGCTGTTTTTT
TRBJ2-1,TRBV27,TRBD2,NA,CASSILAGGPYNEQFF,TGTGCCAGCAGTATACTAGCGGGAGGGCCTTACAATGAGCAGTTCTTC
TRBJ2-2,TRBV9,NA,NA,CASSIPGTGELFF,TGTGCCAGCAGCATCCCGGGCACCGGGGAGCTGTTTTTT
TRBJ1-2,TRBV18,NA,once,CASSPTEKGTGYTF,TGTGCCAGCTCACCAACGGAGAAAGGAACTGGCTACACCTTC
TRBJ2-2,TRBV9,NA,NA,CASSVARGGIGELFF,TGTGCCAGCAGCGTAGCTAGAGGCGGGATCGGGGAGCTGTTTTTT
TRBJ1-2,TRBV7-2,NA,NA,CASSLAGQWISYGYTF,TGTGCCAGCAGCTTAGCGGGCCAGTGGATTTCCTATGGCTACACCTTC
TRBJ2-7,TRBV18,NA,many,CASSPDSLYEQYF,TGTGCCAGCTCACCAGACAGCTTATACGAGCAGTACTTC
TRBJ1-2,TRBV4-3,NA,NA,CASSPMTGDYGYTF,TGCGCCAGCAGCCCGATGACAGGAGACTATGGCTACACCTTC
TRBJ1-5,TRBV18,TRBD1,NA,CASSPQGADNQPQHF,TGTGCCAGCTCACCGCAGGGGGCAGACAATCAGCCCCAGCATTTT
TRBJ2-5,TRBV4-3,NA,NA,CASSQDGLAAETQYF,TGCGCCAGCAGCCAAGATGGATTGGCGGCGGAGACCCAGTACTTC
TRBJ1-1,TRBV2,NA,NA,CASLYGQNTEAFF,TGTGCCAGCCTTTATGGACAGAACACTGAAGCTTTCTTT
TRBJ1-2,TRBV14,NA,NA,CASSQDGANYGYTF,TGTGCCAGCAGCCAAGACGGGGCTAACTATGGCTACACCTTC
TRBJ2-1,TRBV23-1,TRBD1,NA,CASSQPAGGDEQFF,TGCGCCAGCAGTCAACCCGCAGGGGGCGATGAGCAGTTCTTC
TRBJ1-5,TRBV7-2,NA,few,CASSLERGTGPQHF,TGTGCCAGCAGCTTAGAGCGGGGCACGGGGCCCCAGCATTTT
TRBJ2-3,TRBV6-5,TRBD2,NA,CASSYRRGGNTDTQYF,TGTGCCAGCAGTTACCGGCGGGGGGGAAACACAGATACGCAGTATTTT
TRBJ2-3,TRBV27,NA,NA,CASSRRGGTLSTDTQYF,TGTGCCAGCAGTCGACGAGGCGGTACTCTTAGCACAGATACGCAGTATTTT
TRBJ2-6,TRBV19,NA,NA,CASSLSGGSPRVTGANVLTF,TGTGCCAGTAGTCTGTCGGGGGGCAGCCCAAGAGTGACTGGGGCCAACGTCCTGACTTTC
TRBJ2-7,TRBV6-4,TRBD1,few,CASTHSDRGLNEQYF,TGTGCCAGCACTCACTCAGACAGGGGGCTCAACGAGCAGTACTTC
TRBJ1-1,TRBV29-1,TRBD1,NA,CSVSQGGNTEAFF,TGCAGCGTTTCACAGGGGGGGAACACTGAAGCTTTCTTT
TRBJ1-2,TRBV20-1,NA,NA,CSAQQGYTF,TGCAGTGCTCAACAGGGCTACACCTTC
TRBJ1-5,TRBV7-9,TRBD1,NA,CASSLGVGDRRNQPQHF,TGTGCCAGCAGCTTAGGGGTCGGGGACAGGCGAAATCAGCCCCAGCATTTT
TRBJ2-1,TRBV6-6,TRBD2,NA,CASSSRLAGADNEQFF,TGTGCCAGCAGTTCTAGACTAGCGGGGGCCGATAATGAGCAGTTCTTC
TRBJ2-5,TRBV25-1,TRBD2,NA,CASSEPGLAGVEETQYF,TGTGCCAGCAGTGAGCCCGGGCTAGCGGGAGTTGAAGAGACCCAGTACTTC
TRBJ1-1,TRBV10-2,NA,NA,CASKEEEQNTEAFF,TGCGCCAGCAAGGAGGAAGAGCAGAACACTGAAGCTTTCTTT
TRBJ1-4,TRBV6-5,NA,NA,CASSYGGGVEKLFF,TGTGCCAGCAGTTACGGGGGGGGCGTCGAAAAACTGTTTTTT
TRBJ2-3,TRBV7-2,NA,NA,CASSPWRTQYF,TGTGCCAGCAGCCCTTGGAGAACGCAGTATTTT
TRBJ2-5,TRBV25-1,NA,NA,CASSPYQETQYF,TGTGCCAGCAGTCCGTACCAAGAGACCCAGTACTTC
TRBJ2-3,TRBV5-8,TRBD1,NA,CASSSGGIKGDTQYF,TGTGCCAGCAGTTCAGGGGGCATCAAGGGAGATACGCAGTATTTT
TRBJ2-3,TRBV18,NA,NA,CASKDSASTDTQYF,TGTGCCAGCAAGGACTCTGCGAGCACAGATACGCAGTATTTT
TRBJ1-1,TRBV6-5,TRBD1,NA,CASSYSGQGGTEAFF,TGTGCCAGCAGTTACTCGGGACAGGGTGGCACTGAAGCTTTCTTT
TRBJ1-5,TRBV21-1,NA,NA,CASSPHGGSRRYSNQPQHF,TGTGCCAGCAGCCCCCACGGAGGGAGTCGTCGATATAGCAATCAGCCCCAGCATTTT
TRBJ2-7,TRBV9,NA,NA,CASTLGDIPYEQYF,TGTGCCAGCACCCTGGGTGACATCCCCTACGAGCAGTACTTC
TRBJ2-2,TRBV19,NA,NA,CASSIEGKGTWYTGELFF,TGTGCCAGTAGTATAGAAGGAAAGGGGACATGGTACACCGGGGAGCTGTTTTTT
TRBJ2-1,TRBV19,NA,NA,CASSIWTAGVGMDEQFF,TGTGCCAGTAGTATTTGGACCGCCGGGGTTGGGATGGATGAGCAGTTCTTC
TRBJ2-5,TRBV19,TRBD2,NA,CASSIGKTSGSGETQYF,TGTGCCAGTAGTATAGGGAAGACTAGCGGGAGTGGAGAGACCCAGTACTTC
TRBJ1-2,TRBV6-6,NA,NA,CASSLGGVYGYTF,TGTGCCAGCAGCCTGGGGGGGGTCTACGGCTACACCTTC
TRBJ2-7,TRBV6-5,TRBD1,NA,CASSQPRTGAYEQYF,TGTGCCAGCAGTCAGCCCCGGACAGGCGCCTACGAGCAGTACTTC
TRBJ1-2,TRBV5-4,NA,NA,CASSTTTGPYGYTF,TGTGCCAGCAGCACGACGACAGGACCCTATGGCTACACCTTC
TRBJ1-1,TRBV4-3,NA,NA,CASSQGALGGTEAFF,TGCGCCAGCAGCCAAGGAGCGCTGGGGGGGACTGAAGCTTTCTTT
TRBJ1-5,TRBV27,NA,NA,CASSLGRNQPQHF,TGTGCCAGCAGTTTAGGGAGGAATCAGCCCCAGCATTTT
TRBJ1-2,TRBV30,NA,NA,CACIRDKNNYGYTF,TGTGCCTGTATCCGGGACAAAAACAACTATGGCTACACCTTC
TRBJ1-5,TRBV2,NA,NA,CASSALAGGLDSNQPQHF,TGTGCCAGCAGTGCCCTAGCCGGGGGGCTTGATAGCAATCAGCCCCAGCATTTT
TRBJ2-7,TRBV27,TRBD1,NA,CASSWRTGDYEQYF,TGTGCCAGCAGTTGGCGGACAGGGGATTACGAGCAGTACTTC
TRBJ2-5,TRBV4-1,TRBD1,once,CASSQPDRGEETQYF,TGCGCCAGCAGCCAACCTGACAGGGGCGAAGAGACCCAGTACTTC
TRBJ1-5,TRBV7-2,NA,NA,CASSFEGHMSNQPQHF,TGTGCCAGCAGCTTTGAGGGTCATATGAGCAATCAGCCCCAGCATTTT
TRBJ2-3,TRBV7-9,NA,NA,CASSLTGDTQYF,TGTGCCAGCAGCTTGACAGGAGATACGCAGTATTTT
TRBJ1-2,TRBV15,TRBD1,NA,CATSREGQNYGYTF,TGTGCCACCAGCAGAGAGGGACAGAATTATGGCTACACCTTC
TRBJ2-7,TRBV9,TRBD1,NA,CASSVGDRGYEQYF,TGTGCCAGCAGCGTCGGGGACAGGGGGTACGAGCAGTACTTC
TRBJ2-1,TRBV5-6,TRBD2,NA,CASSLGLAVTYNEQFF,TGTGCCAGCAGCTTAGGGCTAGCGGTTACCTACAATGAGCAGTTCTTC
TRBJ2-7,TRBV21-1,NA,NA,CASSKETGWRAYSYEQYF,TGTGCCAGCAGCAAAGAAACAGGGTGGCGGGCCTACTCCTACGAGCAGTACTTC
TRBJ1-1,TRBV6-8,NA,once,CASISSRPVNTEAFF,TGTGCCAGCATCTCCTCTCGCCCAGTGAACACTGAAGCTTTCTTT
TRBJ2-6,TRBV15,NA,NA,CATSRRMSGANVLTF,TGTGCCACCAGCAGACGTATGTCCGGGGCCAACGTCCTGACTTTC
TRBJ2-7,TRBV27,TRBD2,NA,CASSVTSASYEQYF,TGTGCCAGCAGTGTAACTAGCGCCTCCTACGAGCAGTACTTC
TRBJ1-2,TRBV27,TRBD1,NA,CASSIAGTANRDNYGYTF,TGTGCCAGCAGCATTGCCGGGACAGCGAACCGCGATAACTATGGCTACACCTTC